Below, one T cell receptor (beta chain) is given with its context. Its antigen is still unknown. Deep-level running was used for the assay. Original handling: Filtering differed for immunoSEQ, which gave only junction sequences without quality scores. TCRdb's table, derived via immunoSEQ multiplex PCR, lists solely in-frame clones and lacks some. The V and J calls and clone size were taken over from that table, and D and trimming were inferred from the DNA. The data contain around 2.5 million clones, over 85% of them singletons. The data derive from a study of shared clonotypes between healthy human individuals. Findings of the study overall: Among the subsets, naive ones generally showed larger estimated richness than memory ones.

The germline V gene has CDR1 GTSNPN and CDR2 SVGIG (reference sequence). This CDR3 is 11 amino acids long. The V and J ends lost 1 base and 8 bases respectively, with 8 bases between them. The sequence was obtained from a man aged 18 to 29 in good health. Some clones in this sample may be carry-over from other donors' samples. The V and J genes are TRBV30 and TRBJ1-1; D perhaps matches TRBD1 (6 bases). The sample taken for sequencing was naive CD4+ T cells from PBMCs. Subset reported: CD45RA+ positively selected. The CDR3: CAWSGGAEAFF. For the CDR3, the DNA is TGTGCCTGGAGTGGGGGGGCCGAAGCTTTCTTT.